Many counts were recorded for the clone carrying this T cell receptor beta chain. Its antigen remains unidentified. The entry originates in a study of human T cells and chemical hapten exposure. Across the whole study: Mostly female patients had alopecia areata, totalis or universalis.

TCRdb independently ran MiXCR on the RACE reads; one entry per CDR3 protein. This sample has about 30,000 distinct CDR3 sequences, with about 5% found just once. Germline CDR1 MNHNS, CDR2 SASEGT. V was pared by 4 bases and J by 0 bases, with 2 bases between. The CDR3 totals 12 residues. Stated time point: patch test 3, about 24 weeks after DPC sensitization. The treatment here: therapeutic diphenylcyclopropenone sensitization with weekly scalp DPC. Blood was collected ahead of every patch test applied. Study observations and caveats: Having alopecia, the donors may differ immunologically from healthy people. Expanded TCRs showed more large CDR3 clusters than pre-sensitization or healthy control sets.

This clonotype was obtained from a man younger than 45 with alopecia areata. Some clones in this sample may be carry-over from other donors' samples. This specimen was whole blood, taken in connection with sensitization to the hapten diphenylcyclopropenone (DPC). The V and J genes are TRBV6-1 and TRBJ2-3, with D unclear. In DNA form, the CDR3 reads TGTGCCAGCAGTGGTAGCACAGATACGCAGTATTTT. It yields the protein CASSGSTDTQYF.